Below are 13 T cell receptor beta chains sequenced from a single sample in a study of blood T cell repertoires in COVID-19 (dated by TCRdb to the early 2020s). The library was obtained by the immunoSEQ multiplex PCR assay. TCRdb re-hosts the immuneACCESS table, in-frame sequences only. Its copies lack some clones; in the studies checked, an unresolved V gene accounts for under half of them, and the cause for the rest is not known. In this sample the table shows around 170,000 clones, 80% to 90% of which occur a single time. The ten largest clones represent roughly 8.7% of the sample. The sequencing sample was made of peripheral blood. The source of these receptors is a middle-aged man with active or convalescent COVID-19.

The rearrangement uses TRBV2 and TRBJ2-1; TRBD2 aligns across 16 bases. The CDR3 runs to 16 residues. J was trimmed by 4 bases and V by 6 bases; bases with no gene match: 3. Germline CDR1 SNHLY, CDR2 FYNNEI. Here the CDR3 reads CASRQGLAGGYNEQFF. The CDR3 DNA is TGTGCCAGCAGGCAGGGACTAGCGGGGGGGTACAATGAGCAGTTCTTC. Full variable domain (missing parts from reference TRBV2 and TRBJ2-1): EPEVTQTPSHQVTQMGQEVILRCVPISNHLYFYWYRQILGQKVEFLVSFYNNEISEKSEIFDDQFSVERPDGSNFTLKIRSTKLEDSAMYFCASRQGLAGGYNEQFFGPGTRLTVL.

V and J are TRBV6-5 and TRBJ2-1; 8 nucleotides line up with TRBD1. This CDR3 is 14 amino acids long. The V segment lost 6 bases and the J segment 6 bases; nucleotides outside the gene matches: 7. The germline V gene has CDR1 MNHEY and CDR2 SVGAGI. The CDR3 DNA reads as TGTGCCAGCAGAGCGACAGGGGAGCGCAATGAGCAGTTCTTC. Translated: CASRATGERNEQFF.

The chain combines TRBV7-2 with TRBJ2-7, with a possible D match to TRBD2 (5 bases). Germline V CDR1 and CDR2: SGHTA, FQGNSA. This CDR3 is built from 15 residues. V was cut by 2 bases and J by 1 base, with 12 bases left in between. CDR3 region: CASSLLAGGSYEQYF. CDR3 in DNA: TGTGCCAGCAGCTTATTGGCGGGTGGGTCCTACGAGCAGTACTTC.

This chain joins TRBV12-3 or TRBV12-4 and TRBJ1-3; D gene uncertain. The CDR3 spans 13 residues. Trimming shortened V by 2 bases and J by 8 bases, and 10 bases separated the two germline ends. The CDR3 reads CASSLSSGDTIYF. The CDR3 nucleotides are TGTGCCAGCAGTTTATCCTCGGGAGACACCATATATTTT.

The sample holds a few counts of this clone. The gene calls are TRBV27 and TRBJ2-4; D call uncertain. CDR1 MNHEY and CDR2 SMNVEV come from the germline V gene (reference sequence). The CDR3 length is 14 residues. Trimming took off 5 bases at V and 0 bases at J, with 8 bases between the two ends. The CDR3 reads CASSLNLAKNIQYF. Here the CDR3 DNA reads TGTGCCAGCAGTCTAAACCTAGCCAAAAACATTCAGTACTTC.

V gene TRBV19 combines with J gene TRBJ2-1; D gene uncertain. CDR3 size: 14 residues. V was clipped by 2 bases and J by 9 bases, with 14 bases between them. Germline V gene lookup returns CDR1 LNHDA and CDR2 SQIVND (reference sequence). CDR3 protein: CASSIIFQISEQFF. CDR3 nucleotides: TGTGCCAGTAGTATAATATTCCAGATCTCTGAGCAGTTCTTC.

V usage is TRBV30 and J usage is TRBJ2-7, with a tentative D call TRBD1 (5 bases). Germline assignment: CDR1 GTSNPN and CDR2 SVGIG (reference sequence). Trimming removed 4 bases at V and 1 base at J, with 14 bases between. The CDR3 is 14 amino acids. The CDR3 DNA is TGTGCCTGGATGGCAGGGATTGGGTCCTACGAGCAGTACTTC. This gives the protein CAWMAGIGSYEQYF.

The V call is TRBV5-1, the J call TRBJ2-5; a weak D match, TRBD2 (6 bases). V was trimmed by 0 bases and J by 1 base, leaving 7 bases between them. Germline CDR1 reads SGHRS; CDR2 reads YFSETQ. The CDR3 spans 14 residues. Written as DNA, the CDR3 is TGCGCCAGCAGCTTGGGCGGGGCCCAAGAGACCCAGTACTTC. Its protein is CASSLGGAQETQYF.

The chain couples TRBV5-1 to TRBJ1-3; D is unresolved. The V end was cut by 4 bases, the J end by 8 bases, with 16 bases between. This CDR3 region has 14 residues. CDR1 and CDR2 from the germline V gene are SGHRS and YFSETQ. The CDR3 sequence is CASSVMAPGDTIYF. As DNA, the CDR3 is TGCGCCAGCAGCGTGATGGCACCGGGTGACACCATATATTTT.

The rearrangement uses TRBV3-1 (or the pseudogene TRBV3-2) and TRBJ1-2; a weak D match, TRBD1 (6 bases). Germline loops: CDR1 LGHDT, CDR2 YNNKEL (reference sequence). This CDR3 has 13 amino acids. The V end was cut by 6 bases, the J end by 5 bases, with 13 bases between. As DNA, the CDR3 is TGTGCCAGCAGGCAGGACAGCGATTATGGCTACACCTTC. The encoded protein is CASRQDSDYGYTF.

The DNA for the CDR3 is TGTGCCAGCGGACAGGTTCCGCGACAAGCTTTCTTT. Protein sequence: CASGQVPRQAFF. The J gene is TRBJ1-1, the V gene TRBV28; the match to TRBD1 covers 7 bases. This CDR3 is built from 12 residues. The V and J ends lost 8 bases and 9 bases, in that order; junction bases with no gene match: 9. The germline V gene encodes CDR1 MDHEN and CDR2 SYDVKM.

This clone was counted between two and nine times. The chain employs TRBV12-3 or TRBV12-4 and TRBJ1-5; D perhaps matches TRBD1 (6 bases). This CDR3 spans 13 amino acids. V was trimmed by 7 bases and J by 7 bases, leaving 14 bases between them. The CDR3 coding sequence is TGTGCCAGCACCGCGAACAGGGACCAGCCCCAGCATTTT. Translating it yields CASTANRDQPQHF.

The rearrangement links TRBV5-1 to TRBJ1-2; no firm D call. The CDR3 extends over 13 amino acids. Germline CDR1 is SGHRS and CDR2 is YFSETQ. V gave up 0 bases and J gave up 4 bases, with 7 bases separating them. In DNA form, the CDR3 reads TGCGCCAGCAGCTTGGGCAAGAGCTATGGCTACACCTTC. This translates into CASSLGKSYGYTF.